Listed below are T cell receptor beta chains from one sample, sequenced in a study of Ad26.COV2.S vaccination and SARS-CoV-2 variants. Measured with immunoSEQ multiplex PCR; TCRdb has only the in-frame clones, and not every one. Of about 350,000 clones in the sample, around 89% were seen once. Sequences were derived from peripheral blood, sampled in a trial of Ad26.COV2.S vaccine versus placebo. The receptors stem from a person between 18 and 65 years old who received the Ad26.COV2.S COVID-19 vaccine or a placebo. CDR3s include the opening cysteine and the closing phenylalanine or tryptophan. D genes are given only for firm matches. Size is stated for part of the rows, as once, few or many counts, or as a class when the clone is expanded.

>TRBD2|TRBV4-1|TRBJ2-3|.
TGCGCCAGCAGCCAAGAGGTTGGGGAGGGGTCGGATACGCAGTATTTT
CASSQEVGEGSDTQYF
>.|TRBV5-1|TRBJ2-5|.
TGCGCCAGCAGCAGGTCAAGTTCTCAAGAGACCCAGTACTTC
CASSRSSSQETQYF
>TRBD1|TRBV28|TRBJ1-5|.
TGTGCCAGCAGTTCCCCCGACAGGGGAAATCAGCCCCAGCATTTT
CASSSPDRGNQPQHF
>.|TRBV5-6|TRBJ1-3|.
TGTGCCAGCAGCTTGGACCCCGCAAGCTCTGGAAACACCATATATTTT
CASSLDPASSGNTIYF
>TRBD1|TRBV24-1|TRBJ2-7|.
TGTGCCACCTCACCGGGACAGGGGTTCCACGAGCAGTACTTC
CATSPGQGFHEQYF
>TRBD2|TRBV5-1|TRBJ2-5|.
TGCGCCAGCAGCTTGTCAGGACTAGCGGGGGGACAGACCCAGTACTTC
CASSLSGLAGGQTQYF
>.|TRBV9|TRBJ1-2|once
TGTGCCAGCAGCGTACCCGGGGTCTATGGCTACACCTTC
CASSVPGVYGYTF
>TRBD1|TRBV18|TRBJ1-1|.
TGTGCCAGCTCACTTACAGGGGTGAACACTGAAGCTTTCTTT
CASSLTGVNTEAFF
>.|TRBV20-1|TRBJ1-1|.
TGCAGTGCTAGTGGACCGGCGGGAGGGCAAGCTTTCTTT
CSASGPAGGQAFF
>.|TRBV15|TRBJ2-5|.
TGTGCCACCAGCAGAGATGCGGGGAACTGGGAGACCCAGTACTTC
CATSRDAGNWETQYF
>.|TRBV2|TRBJ2-1|.
TGTGCCAGCAGTGTGCTTTCGGGTGAGCAGTTCTTC
CASSVLSGEQFF
>.|TRBV6-1|TRBJ2-1|once
TGTGCCAGCAGTGATTGGAATGAGCAGTTCTTC
CASSDWNEQFF
>TRBD1|TRBV10-3|TRBJ2-7|.
TGTGCCATCACTCCGGGACAGGGAGGCTACGAGCAGTACTTC
CAITPGQGGYEQYF
>.|TRBV7-9|TRBJ2-3|.
TGTGCCAGCAGCCCCGGGACCGTCCTCCGCACAGATACGCAGTATTTT
CASSPGTVLRTDTQYF
>TRBD1|TRBV7-8|TRBJ2-7|.
TGTGCCAGCAGCGCGGACAGGGAAAAATACGAGCAGTACTTC
CASSADREKYEQYF
>TRBD2|TRBV28|TRBJ2-5|.
TGTGCCAGCAGTGGAGCGGGAGGGCGGGAGACCCAGTACTTC
CASSGAGGRETQYF
>TRBD2|TRBV4-2|TRBJ2-7|once
TGTGCCAGCAGCCAAGTCGGCGGGAGCTCCTACGAGCAGTACTTC
CASSQVGGSSYEQYF
>TRBD2|TRBV18|TRBJ2-7|.
TGTGCCAGCTCACCCCGGGGGGACTCCTACGAGCAGTACTTC
CASSPRGDSYEQYF
>TRBD1|TRBV6-5|TRBJ1-2|.
TGTGCCAGCATGACAGGGGGTTTTTTCGGCTACACCTTC
CASMTGGFFGYTF
>.|TRBV25-1|TRBJ1-1|.
TGTGCCAGCTCAAACTGGAAGGAAGCTTTCTTT
CASSNWKEAFF
>.|TRBV5-1|TRBJ1-1|once
TGCGCCAGCAGCTTGGTCGGCCCCGAGGCCACTGAAGCTTTCTTT
CASSLVGPEATEAFF
>TRBD1|TRBV7-2|TRBJ1-1|.
TGTGCCAGCAGCGGAAGACAGGGACCTGAAGCTTTCTTT
CASSGRQGPEAFF
>.|TRBV5-5|TRBJ2-3|.
TGTGCCAGCAGCTTGGGTGGGCTGGGGGGCGGTGATACGCAGTATTTT
CASSLGGLGGGDTQYF
>.|TRBV9|TRBJ2-7|.
TGTGCCAGCAGCGTAGGGAGGGGAGATGGGTACTTC
CASSVGRGDGYF
>.|TRBV10-2|TRBJ1-5|.
TGCGCCAGCAGTGAATGGGGGGAATATAGCAATCAGCCCCAGCATTTT
CASSEWGEYSNQPQHF
>.|TRBV5-6|TRBJ2-1|.
TGTGCCAGCAGCGGTATAAATGAGCAGTTCTTC
CASSGINEQFF
>TRBD1|TRBV28|TRBJ2-2|.
TGTGCCAGCAGTTTAACTCCCGGGACAGGGGGCAGCACCGGGGAGCTGTTTTTT
CASSLTPGTGGSTGELFF
>.|TRBV7-2|TRBJ2-7|.
TGTGCCAGCAGCCCGCAGACGAGCTCCTACGAGCAGTACTTC
CASSPQTSSYEQYF
>.|TRBV28|TRBJ2-1|.
TGTGCCAGCAGTCAGCCCGGGAAGTCGGCCTACAATGAGCAGTTCTTC
CASSQPGKSAYNEQFF
>TRBD1|TRBV9|TRBJ1-2|once
TGTGCCAGCAGCCCGACAGGGCTCGGCTATGGCTACACCTTC
CASSPTGLGYGYTF
>TRBD1|TRBV10-3|TRBJ1-1|.
TGTGCCATCAGTTCGGACAGGGCGACTGAAGCTTTCTTT
CAISSDRATEAFF
>TRBD1|TRBV2|TRBJ2-1|many
TGTGCCAGTGCAGGGCGGGGACAGGGCTCCTACAATGAGCAGTTCTTC
CASAGRGQGSYNEQFF
>.|TRBV2|TRBJ1-5|.
TGTGCCAGCAGTGAAGGGGTTGTTGGCAATCAGCCCCAGCATTTT
CASSEGVVGNQPQHF
>.|TRBV27|TRBJ2-6|.
TGTGCCAGCAGTCCTGTGGGAACTGGGGCCAACGTCCTGACTTTC
CASSPVGTGANVLTF
>.|TRBV5-1|TRBJ1-4|.
TGCGCCAGCACCCCGTCCGGGGCGGCTAATGAAAAACTGTTTTTT
CASTPSGAANEKLFF
>.|TRBV5-4|TRBJ2-5|.
TGTGCCAGCAGTCAGGCGCAAGAGACCCAGTACTTC
CASSQAQETQYF
>.|TRBV27|TRBJ1-5|.
TGTGCCAGCACTCTGGACAGAGATCAGCCCCAGCATTTT
CASTLDRDQPQHF
>.|TRBV5-4|TRBJ1-5|.
TGTGCCAGCAGCTTCCTAAAAGGGTCCTATAGCAATCAGCCCCAGCATTTT
CASSFLKGSYSNQPQHF
>.|TRBV6-5|TRBJ1-1|.
TGTGCCAGCAGTTATAATAATCCTATGAACACTGAAGCTTTCTTT
CASSYNNPMNTEAFF
>.|TRBV19|TRBJ2-5|.
TGTGCCAGTAGTATAAGCATCTCAGAGACCCAGTACTTC
CASSISISETQYF
>TRBD2|TRBV10-3|TRBJ2-3|.
TGTGCCATCAGTCCGACTAGCGGGGACGGTCTAGATACGCAGTATTTT
CAISPTSGDGLDTQYF
>TRBD1|TRBV18|TRBJ2-4|.
TGTGCCAGCTCACCGGGACAGGGTAGCGACATTCAGTACTTC
CASSPGQGSDIQYF
>.|TRBV7-8|TRBJ2-7|.
TGTGCCAGCAGCCCCCACCGGGACACCTCCTACGAGCAGTACTTC
CASSPHRDTSYEQYF
>TRBD2|TRBV9|TRBJ2-5|once
TGTGCCAGCAGCGTAGGAGGCGGGAGAACCGGAGAGACCCAGTACTTC
CASSVGGGRTGETQYF
>.|TRBV6-4|TRBJ2-7|few
TGTGCCAGCAGTGACTCTGGTCCGAGGAGGACTTACGAGCAGTACTTC
CASSDSGPRRTYEQYF
>TRBD1|TRBV19|TRBJ1-5|.
TGTGCCAGTAGCCAACAGGGGTCTCAGCCCCAGCATTTT
CASSQQGSQPQHF
>.|TRBV9|TRBJ1-1|.
TGTGCCAGCAGCGTAGATCAAAACACTGAAGCTTTCTTT
CASSVDQNTEAFF
>TRBD1|TRBV3-1/TRBV3-2|TRBJ2-7|.
TGTGCCAGCAGCCGGCCCAACAGGGGGAGCCACGAGCAGTACTTC
CASSRPNRGSHEQYF
>.|TRBV20-1|TRBJ2-2|.
TGCAGTGCTAGCCTTACCGGGGAGCTGTTTTTT
CSASLTGELFF
>.|TRBV9|TRBJ1-1|.
TGTGCCAGCAGCGTTACGGACTACACTGAAGCTTTCTTT
CASSVTDYTEAFF
>.|TRBV5-6|TRBJ1-5|.
TGTGCCAGCAGCTCGTGGGGGAACAATCAGCCCCAGCATTTT
CASSSWGNNQPQHF
>.|TRBV10-3|TRBJ2-7|.
TGTGCCATCAGCGGCAAGCGCGGGGCATCAAGCTCCTACGAGCAGTACTTC
CAISGKRGASSSYEQYF
>.|TRBV27|TRBJ2-7|.
TGTGCCAGCAGTTGGAAGGGCGGGATCTACGAGCAGTACTTC
CASSWKGGIYEQYF
>.|TRBV2|TRBJ2-7|.
TGTGCCAGCAGTGACTCGGCCAGTTCGCTCTACGAGCAGTACTTC
CASSDSASSLYEQYF
>.|TRBV7-9|TRBJ1-1|.
TGTGCCAGCAGCCAGGACAGATTGAACACTGAAGCTTTCTTT
CASSQDRLNTEAFF